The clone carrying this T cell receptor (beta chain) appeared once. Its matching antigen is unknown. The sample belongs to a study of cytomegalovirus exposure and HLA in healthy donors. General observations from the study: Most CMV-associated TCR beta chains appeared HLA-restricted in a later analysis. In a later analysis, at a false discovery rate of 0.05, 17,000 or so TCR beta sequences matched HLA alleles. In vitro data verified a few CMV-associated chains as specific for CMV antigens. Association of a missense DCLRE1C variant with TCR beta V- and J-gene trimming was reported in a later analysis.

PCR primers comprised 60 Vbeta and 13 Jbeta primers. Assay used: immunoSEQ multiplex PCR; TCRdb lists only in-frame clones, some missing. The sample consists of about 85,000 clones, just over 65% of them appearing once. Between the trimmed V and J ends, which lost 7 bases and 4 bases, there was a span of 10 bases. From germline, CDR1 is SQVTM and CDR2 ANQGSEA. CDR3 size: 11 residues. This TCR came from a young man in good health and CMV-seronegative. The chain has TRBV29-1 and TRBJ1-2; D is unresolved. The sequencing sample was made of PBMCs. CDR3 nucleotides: TGCAGCGGGACTGACCTCTATGGCTACACCTTC. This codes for CSGTDLYGYTF.